These 26 T cell receptor beta chains were sequenced from one sample in a study of beta chain features in type 1 diabetes. Isolated RNA was reverse transcribed in full, so expressed TCRB transcripts were sequenced. Sequencing used immunoSEQ multiplex PCR; TCRdb keeps in-frame clones, though not all of them. The sample yields about 270,000 clones, 14% seen once. No antigen is known for these receptors. Whole-study findings and limits: For Type 1 diabetes patients, all four CD4+ subsets carried TCRB CDR3s that were moderately but significantly shorter.

Sequences were obtained from naive CD4+ T cells from blood. These receptors were taken from a man aged 30 to 39 with type 1 diabetes.

The chain links TRBV4-2 to TRBJ2-3; 7 bases agree with TRBD1. Germline loops: CDR1 LGHNA, CDR2 YNFKEQ. This CDR3 comprises 14 residues. With V trimmed by 8 bases and J by 4 bases, 9 bases remained unmatched. The CDR3 spells CASRRDSLSDTQYF. The CDR3 DNA reads as TGTGCCAGCCGACGGGACAGTCTATCAGATACGCAGTATTTT.

V gene TRBV7-2 combines with J gene TRBJ1-5; D call uncertain. V was trimmed by 3 bases and J by 5 bases, leaving 5 bases between them. The CDR3 runs 12 residues. The germline V gene encodes CDR1 SGHTA and CDR2 FQGNSA. Here the CDR3 reads CASSFYDQPQHF. The CDR3 coding sequence is TGTGCCAGCAGCTTCTACGATCAGCCCCAGCATTTT.

This clone was observed a handful of times. This chain uses TRBV11-3 with TRBJ2-5; D unresolved. This CDR3 is built from 14 residues. Deletions cut 0 bases from V and 2 bases from J, with 7 bases between. Per germline, CDR1 SGHNT and CDR2 YENEEA. This CDR3 is CASSLDPGQETQYF. CDR3 DNA sequence: TGTGCCAGCAGCTTAGATCCAGGACAAGAGACCCAGTACTTC.

This chain links TRBV29-1 with TRBJ2-1; TRBD2 matches at 10 bases. The CDR3 has 13 amino acids. Trimming removed 5 bases from V and 7 bases from J; junction bases left unmatched: 5. CDR1 is SQVTM, CDR2 ANQGSEA, per germline. The CDR3: CSVNKLAGNEQFF. The CDR3 DNA sequence: TGCAGCGTTAATAAACTAGCGGGAAATGAGCAGTTCTTC.

This clone occurred a few times. The rearrangement joins TRBV28 to TRBJ2-1; 9 positions match TRBD1. Germline V CDR1 and CDR2: MDHEN, SYDVKM. Losses at the gene ends were 6 bases for V and 4 bases for J; bases not matched to a gene: 10. The CDR3 has 16 residues. The CDR3 nucleotides read TGTGCCAGCAGCCCCAAGGACAGGGGCGATTACAATGAGCAGTTCTTC. Translation: CASSPKDRGDYNEQFF.

This clone has more than one count but fewer than ten. V and J are TRBV7-2 and TRBJ2-3; 9 nucleotides line up with TRBD2. CDR3 length: 15 residues. With 2 bases clipped from V and 0 bases from J, the junction kept 0 bases outside the gene matches. Germline V CDR1 and CDR2: SGHTA, FQGNSA. DNA for the CDR3: TGTGCCAGCAGCTTACTAGCGGGAAGCACAGATACGCAGTATTTT. Residues: CASSLLAGSTDTQYF.

This clone turned up a few times. The chain joins TRBV30 to TRBJ2-2; 9 nucleotides line up with TRBD1. V lost 5 bases, J lost 6 bases, and 10 bases stayed unmatched. CDR3 size: 15 residues. Per germline, CDR1 GTSNPN and CDR2 SVGIG (reference sequence). The CDR3 DNA is TGTGCCTGGCAGGGCGGACAGGGGACGGCCGGGGAGCTGTTTTTT. It codes for CAWQGGQGTAGELFF.

The V gene is TRBV7-9, the J gene TRBJ1-1; D remains ambiguous. This CDR3 comprises 14 residues. V was trimmed by 1 base and J by 1 base, leaving 7 bases between them. From germline, CDR1 is SEHNR and CDR2 FQNEAQ (reference sequence). This chain's CDR3 is CASSLEWQNTEAFF. CDR3 nucleotide sequence: TGTGCCAGCAGCTTAGAGTGGCAGAACACTGAAGCTTTCTTT. The variable domain in full, with the rest retrieved from reference TRBV7-9 and TRBJ1-1, is DTGVSQNPRHKITKRGQNVTFRCDPISEHNRLYWYRQTLGQGPEFLTYFQNEAQLEKSRLLSDRFSAERPKGSFSTLEIQRTEQGDSAMYLCASSLEWQNTEAFFGQGTRLTVV.

CDR3 sequence reads: CSVEKPGLGTDTQYF. CDR3 DNA: TGCAGCGTTGAGAAACCGGGACTAGGGACAGATACGCAGTATTTT. J is TRBJ2-3 and V is TRBV29-1, with 8 nucleotides matching TRBD2. Germline CDR1 and CDR2: SQVTM and ANQGSEA. This CDR3 spans 15 amino acids. The junction had 8 bases not matched to a gene; V was cut back by 3 bases and J by 3 bases.

The V and J genes are TRBV4-2 and TRBJ1-2; D gene ambiguous. V lost 1 base, J lost 2 bases, and 8 bases lay in between. CDR3 length equals 14 residues. From germline, CDR1 is LGHNA and CDR2 YNFKEQ. CDR3 DNA: TGTGCCAGCAGCCAAGGCGGCGAAAACTATGGCTACACCTTC. Translated, it gives CASSQGGENYGYTF.

In this sample, this clone turned up a few times. This chain connects TRBV30 to TRBJ1-2; TRBD1 is a possible D gene (5 bases). CDR3 size: 10 residues. V was cut by 5 bases and J by 9 bases, with 10 bases left in between. Germline loops: CDR1 GTSNPN, CDR2 SVGIG (reference sequence). DNA for the CDR3: TGTGCCTGGGGTCAGGGTAGCTACACCTTC. It translates to CAWGQGSYTF.

This clone was counted between two and nine times. The chain joins TRBV4-1 to TRBJ2-1, with D possibly matching TRBD1 (5 bases). The ends were cut back, 1 base at V and 0 bases at J, with 16 bases in the middle. Looked up from germline, CDR1 is MGHRA and CDR2 is YSYEKL. The CDR3 is 18 residues long. CDR3 loop: CASSQGSGAGLSYNEQFF. The CDR3 DNA follows: TGCGCCAGCAGCCAAGGTTCTGGGGCAGGCCTCTCCTACAATGAGCAGTTCTTC.

The chain recombines TRBV11-2 with TRBJ2-3; no clear D. Trimming removed 2 bases at V and 5 bases at J, with 8 bases between. Per germline, CDR1 SGHAT and CDR2 FQNNGV. The CDR3 spans 13 residues. In DNA, the CDR3 is TGTGCCAGCAGCTTAATAGTTAAAGATACGCAGTATTTT. Amino acids: CASSLIVKDTQYF.

This chain uses TRBV5-1 with TRBJ1-5; the D gene is possibly TRBD1 (5 bases). The CDR3 extends over 14 amino acids. Germline-derived CDR1 and CDR2 are SGHRS and YFSETQ. V lost 0 bases to trimming and J lost 2 bases, with 6 bases between them. The CDR3: CASSLVGGNQPQHF. In nucleotides, the CDR3 is TGCGCCAGCAGCTTGGTAGGGGGCAATCAGCCCCAGCATTTT.

Only a few counts were recorded for this clone. Here the CDR3 DNA reads TGTGCCAGCAGTGAATGGATCGGGACAGTCGGAGAGACCCAGTACTTC. Translating it yields CASSEWIGTVGETQYF. J is TRBJ2-5 and V is TRBV25-1; 7 bases map to TRBD1. The CDR3 runs 16 residues. Germline CDR1 and CDR2: MGHDK and SYGVNS. V shed 1 base, J shed 4 bases, and the junction held 9 bases outside the gene matches. Full variable domain (rest looked up from reference TRBV25-1 and TRBJ2-5): EADIYQTPRYLVIGTGKKITLECSQTMGHDKMYWYQQDPGMELHLIHYSYGVNSTEKGDLSSESTVSRIRTEHFPLTLESARPSHTSQYLCASSEWIGTVGETQYFGPGTRLLVL.

The V call is TRBV27, the J call TRBJ2-7; 10 nucleotides match TRBD1. Germline values: CDR1 MNHEY, CDR2 SMNVEV (reference sequence). The V segment lost 6 bases and the J segment 5 bases; nucleotides outside the gene matches: 7. There are 14 residues in the CDR3. CDR3 nucleotides: TGTGCCAGCAGCCCTCGACAGGGGGCCGACGAGCAGTACTTC. Its translation is CASSPRQGADEQYF.

This clone was counted between two and nine times. The chain is built from TRBV29-1 and TRBJ2-1; 10 bases fit TRBD2. Germline V gene sequence: CDR1 SQVTM, CDR2 ANQGSEA. The CDR3 is 15 residues long. Unmatched junction bases numbered 12, after V lost 4 bases and J lost 9 bases. CDR3 coding DNA: TGCAGCGTTGTCCAGAGCGGGAGGGCTAGTGCTGAGCAGTTCTTC. This sequence encodes CSVVQSGRASAEQFF.

The table lists this clone with a few counts. The chain combines TRBV5-4 with TRBJ1-1; D gene unclear. V was shortened by 2 bases and J by 3 bases, with 11 bases between the two germline ends. Looked up from germline, CDR1 is SGHNT and CDR2 is YYREEE (reference sequence). This CDR3 comprises 14 residues. DNA for the CDR3: TGTGCCAGCAGCTTTCCGAACCGAGACACTGAAGCTTTCTTT. Protein product: CASSFPNRDTEAFF.

This clone was seen a handful of times. The rearrangement uses TRBV5-1 and TRBJ2-7, with 11 positions matching TRBD1. The ends lost 5 bases at V and 6 bases at J; junction bases unmatched: 4. Germline lookup yields CDR1 SGHRS and CDR2 YFSETQ. CDR3 length: 13 residues. The CDR3 spells CASRGTGGLEQYF. The CDR3 DNA reads TGCGCCAGCAGGGGGACAGGGGGGCTCGAGCAGTACTTC.

The chain employs TRBV18 and TRBJ2-7, with TRBD1 identical over 10 bases. The CDR3 is 15 residues long. Unmatched junction bases numbered 7, after V lost 2 bases and J lost 6 bases. CDR1 is KGHSH and CDR2 is LQKENI in the germline V gene. The CDR3 region is CASSPWTGGEGEQYF. The CDR3 bases are TGTGCCAGCTCACCATGGACAGGGGGGGAAGGCGAGCAGTACTTC.

This clone was observed a handful of times. The chain uses TRBV6-5 and TRBJ2-7, with 7 bases aligning to TRBD1. Trimming took 0 bases from V and 6 from J; bases not matched to a gene: 5. Germline V gene data show CDR1 as MNHEY and CDR2 as SVGAGI. The CDR3 contains 14 residues. The CDR3 DNA follows: TGTGCCAGCAGTTACTCACAGGGGTTGGTCGAGCAGTACTTC. Amino acid sequence: CASSYSQGLVEQYF.

This clone was counted only a few times. The CDR3: CASSPGVYEQYF. The CDR3 DNA is TGTGCCAGCAGTCCCGGGGTTTACGAGCAGTACTTC. The chain uses TRBV6-6 and TRBJ2-7; D may be TRBD2 (5 bases). The V end was cut by 5 bases, the J end by 4 bases, with 9 bases between. This CDR3 is built from 12 residues. CDR1 and CDR2 from the germline V gene are MNHNY and SVGAGI (reference sequence).

Here the CDR3 reads CASSQGVRLASGGDEQFF. The CDR3 coding sequence is TGTGCCAGCAGCCAAGGGGTTAGGTTGGCTAGCGGAGGGGATGAGCAGTTCTTC. The chain uses TRBV4-2 and TRBJ2-1; 7 nucleotides match TRBD2. The length of the CDR3 is 18 residues. With 1 base clipped from V and 8 bases from J, the junction kept 17 bases outside the gene matches. The V gene's germline CDR1 is LGHNA and CDR2 YNFKEQ.

In its sample, this clone was seen a few times. This chain joins TRBV30 and TRBJ2-3; 9 bases align to TRBD2. V dropped 2 bases and J dropped 3; count of bases not matched to a gene: 6. The germline V gene encodes CDR1 GTSNPN and CDR2 SVGIG (reference sequence). This CDR3 contains 15 residues. CDR3 in DNA: TGTGCCTGGAGTAGGTTAGCGGGAGCAACAGATACGCAGTATTTT. It translates to CAWSRLAGATDTQYF.

There are a few counts of this clone. The CDR3 here is CASSLLRTSGSPYEQYF. CDR3 bases: TGTGCCAGCAGTTTACTCCGGACTAGCGGAAGCCCCTACGAGCAGTACTTC. The chain is built from TRBV28 and TRBJ2-7; TRBD2 agrees at 10 bases. Germline CDR1 reads MDHEN; CDR2 reads SYDVKM. V lost 2 bases, J lost 2 bases, and 9 bases stayed unmatched. CDR3 length: 17 residues. Using reference TRBV28 and TRBJ2-7 for the parts outside the CDR3, the full variable domain is DVKVTQSSRYLVKRTGEKVFLECVQDMDHENMFWYRQDPGLGLRLIYFSYDVKMKEKGDIPEGYSVSREKKERFSLILESASTNQTSMYLCASSLLRTSGSPYEQYFGPGTRLTVT.

This clone was counted a few times. The V gene is TRBV7-9, the J gene TRBJ2-5, with D perhaps TRBD1 (5 bases). V was shortened by 11 bases and J by 1 base, with 11 bases between the two germline ends. The CDR3 runs to 12 residues. CDR1 and CDR2 from the germline V gene are SEHNR and FQNEAQ (reference sequence). CDR3 residues: CASDRSQETQYF. CDR3 nucleotides: TGTGCCTCCGACAGAAGCCAAGAGACCCAGTACTTC.